The next 11 T cell receptor beta chains were all read from a single sample in a study of blood T cell repertoires in COVID-19. Sequencing was performed with immunoSEQ multiplex PCR; in TCRdb, only in-frame clones are kept and a portion is missing. The sample consists of more than 150,000 clones, around 90% of them appearing once. Material: peripheral blood. All receptors derive from a man between 60 and 70 years old with COVID-19, enrolled during active disease.

The chain recombines TRBV7-2 with TRBJ2-7, with 10 positions matching TRBD1. Germline trimming cut 5 bases from V and 6 bases from J; bases unmatched to any gene: 7. The CDR3 sequence is 14 residues long. CDR1 is SGHTA and CDR2 is FQGNSA in the germline V gene. The CDR3 nucleotides are TGTGCCAGCAGCCCCGACAGGGGGCGACGCGAGCAGTACTTC. Amino acids: CASSPDRGRREQYF. The whole variable domain, remainder taken from reference TRBV7-2 and TRBJ2-7, is GAGVSQSPSNKVTEKGKDVELRCDPISGHTALYWYRQSLGQGLEFLIYFQGNSAPDKSGLPSDRFSAERTGGSVSTLTIQRTQQEDSAVYLCASSPDRGRREQYFGPGTRLTVT.

The J gene is TRBJ1-1, the V gene TRBV19; 7 nucleotides match TRBD1. Germline-derived CDR1 and CDR2 are LNHDA and SQIVND (reference sequence). V lost 3 bases, J lost 7 bases, and 5 bases stayed unmatched. The length of the CDR3 is 13 residues. In nucleotides, the CDR3 is TGTGCCAGTAGTATGGGACAGCACGTTGAAGCTTTCTTT. Protein sequence: CASSMGQHVEAFF. The full variable domain, in which reference TRBV19 and TRBJ1-1 provide the parts outside the CDR3, is DGGITQSPKYLFRKEGQNVTLSCEQNLNHDAMYWYRQDPGQGLRLIYYSQIVNDFQKGDIAEGYSVSREKKESFPLTVTSAQKNPTAFYLCASSMGQHVEAFFGQGTRLTVV.

This clone was detected only once. The chain joins TRBV9 to TRBJ2-3; perhaps TRBD2 as D (5 bases). V dropped 0 bases and J dropped 3 bases, with 14 bases sitting between them. Germline V CDR1 and CDR2: SGDLS, YYNGEE. The CDR3 consists of 16 residues. CDR3 nucleotides: TGTGCCAGCAGCGTAGGCGTGGGAGTAGTTACAGATACGCAGTATTTT. Translating it yields CASSVGVGVVTDTQYF.

This chain connects TRBV19 to TRBJ1-5; TRBD1 might be the D (5 bases). Trimming cost V 3 bases and J 5 bases, with 11 bases left between them. The CDR3 consists of 14 residues. CDR1 is LNHDA, CDR2 SQIVND, per germline (reference sequence). DNA of the CDR3: TGTGCCAGTAGTATGGGGCAAGTCGATCAGCCCCAGCATTTT. This codes for CASSMGQVDQPQHF.

The CDR3 nucleotides are TGTGCCAGCAGCTTAGACGGGACTACCTACAATGAGCAGTTCTTC. Its translation is CASSLDGTTYNEQFF. This chain joins TRBV7-8 and TRBJ2-1; 7 bases match TRBD2. CDR1 SGHVS and CDR2 FQNEAQ come from the germline V gene. CDR3 length equals 15 residues. The junction had 2 bases not matched to a gene; V was cut back by 1 base and J by 2 bases.

The J gene is TRBJ1-1, the V gene TRBV7-9, with D perhaps matching TRBD1 (5 bases). The CDR3 covers 13 residues. V dropped 10 bases and J dropped 1 base, with 13 bases sitting between them. Germline-derived CDR1 and CDR2 are SEHNR and FQNEAQ (reference sequence). CDR3 sequence: CATSGGTNTEAFF. CDR3 DNA: TGTGCCACCTCGGGGGGGACGAACACTGAAGCTTTCTTT.

V gene TRBV5-6 combines with J gene TRBJ2-7; no clear D. The germline CDR1 and CDR2 sequences are SGHDT and YYEEEE. The CDR3 has 14 residues. The V and J ends lost 4 bases and 0 bases respectively, with 11 bases between them. Here the CDR3 reads CASSRAGYSYEQYF. The CDR3 DNA reads TGTGCCAGCAGCCGAGCAGGATACTCCTACGAGCAGTACTTC.

CDR3 residues: CASSVVDSLAGNTIYF. The CDR3 bases are TGTGCCAGCAGCGTAGTTGACAGTCTGGCTGGAAACACCATATATTTT. The V gene is TRBV9, the J gene TRBJ1-3; the D gene is possibly TRBD1 (5 bases). CDR1 is SGDLS, CDR2 YYNGEE, per germline. V lost 0 bases and J lost 2, with 12 bases in between. The CDR3 runs 16 residues.

The J gene is TRBJ1-2, the V gene TRBV6-2 or TRBV6-3; D not resolved. Germline V gene sequence: CDR1 MNHEY, CDR2 SVGEGT. The CDR3 totals 16 residues. Trimming stripped 4 bases from V and 8 bases from J, with 23 bases between. The CDR3 loop reads CASSLLDPPGRLGYTF. The DNA of the CDR3 is TGTGCCAGCAGTTTACTCGACCCCCCGGGTAGATTGGGCTACACCTTC.

The chain couples TRBV9 to TRBJ2-1; D is unclear. V lost 0 bases and J 0 bases, leaving 10 bases between the germline ends. This CDR3 is built from 16 residues. Germline V lookup: CDR1 SGDLS, CDR2 YYNGEE. The DNA for the CDR3 is TGTGCCAGCAGCGTAGAGGTGGCTAGCTCCTACAATGAGCAGTTCTTC. The encoded protein is CASSVEVASSYNEQFF.

The chain couples TRBV5-8 to TRBJ1-1, with D tentatively TRBD1 (5 bases). The V gene lost 4 bases and the J gene lost 0 bases, with 10 bases spanning the gap. The CDR3 runs to 14 residues. From germline, CDR1 is SGHTS and CDR2 YDEGEE. The CDR3 reads CASSRGHVNTEAFF. The CDR3 bases are TGTGCCAGCAGCCGAGGACATGTGAACACTGAAGCTTTCTTT.